These 3 T cell receptor beta chains share one sample of origin, sequenced in a study of cytomegalovirus exposure and HLA in healthy donors listed by TCRdb under 2017. The library was generated by the immunoSEQ multiplex PCR assay. For the multiplex PCR, a mixture combining 60 forward primers for TCR Vbeta segments and 13 reverse primers for TCR Jbeta segments was used. TCRdb obtained this table from immuneACCESS and retained in-frame rearrangements with V and J assigned. These tables miss some clones; where compared with another copy, unresolved V genes account for less than half of the shortfall, and the remainder is unexplained. Across this sample there are about 110,000 clones, with over 65% seen only once. The top ten constitute roughly 8% of the sample. The sequenced sample consisted of PBMCs. The origin of the receptors is a man aged 35-49 years in good health and CMV-seropositive.

About this clone itself: In the same sample, other DNA sequences code for this CDR3. This rearrangement joins TRBV6-6 to TRBJ1-3; D is ambiguous. Trimming took off 7 bases at V and 0 bases at J, with 10 bases between the two ends. Germline lookup yields CDR1 MNHNY and CDR2 SVGAGI (reference sequence). CDR3 length: 14 residues. The CDR3 coding sequence is TGTGCCAGCATCCTCTTGAGCTCTGGAAACACCATATATTTT. Its protein product is CASILLSSGNTIYF.

The V and J genes are TRBV5-1 and TRBJ2-5; 13 bases agree with TRBD2. Germline CDR1 is SGHRS and CDR2 is YFSETQ. The CDR3 spans 17 residues. The V segment lost 4 bases and the J segment 5 bases; nucleotides outside the gene matches: 11. CDR3 in DNA: TGCGCCAGCAGCCCCGGGACTAGCGGGACCCTGGGGGAGACCCAGTACTTC. It yields the protein CASSPGTSGTLGETQYF.

The chain combines TRBV15 with TRBJ1-2, with 8 positions matching TRBD1. The V gene's germline CDR1 is LNHNV and CDR2 YYDKDF (reference sequence). V gave up 0 bases and J gave up 6 bases; unmatched junction bases: 6. The CDR3 loop spans 15 amino acids. Here the CDR3 DNA reads TGTGCCACCAGCAGAGATTTGGACAGGGTGCATGGCTACACCTTC. This gives the protein CATSRDLDRVHGYTF.